These 14 T cell receptor beta chains were sequenced from one sample in a study of CD8 T cells in ankylosing spondylitis. TCRdb itself ran the 5' RACE reads through MiXCR, one entry per CDR3 protein. The table shows hundreds of thousands of distinct CDR3 sequences, with less than 10% occurring only once. Material for sequencing was blood, either unsorted or a sorted T cell fraction (not recorded which). The receptors were gathered from a male donor with ankylosing spondylitis or in good health (not recorded which).

This clonotype was counted many times. The rearrangement uses TRBV20-1 and TRBJ1-5; a possible D gene is TRBD1 (5 bases). V shed 4 bases and J shed 3 bases, with 13 bases lying between them. The CDR3 extends over 14 amino acids. The germline CDR1 and CDR2 sequences are DFQATT and SNEGSKA (reference sequence). CDR3 residues: CSAIRDGPNQPQHF. The CDR3 coding sequence is TGCAGTGCTATCCGGGACGGACCCAATCAGCCCCAGCATTTT.

This clonotype was recorded a few times. J is TRBJ1-2 and V is TRBV5-1; the match to TRBD1 covers 7 bases. Germline values: CDR1 SGHRS, CDR2 YFSETQ. The CDR3 extends over 16 amino acids. Trimming cost V 4 bases and J 6 bases; bases outside gene matches: 15. CDR3: CASSPTGQVSLHGYTF. CDR3 DNA sequence: TGCGCCAGCAGCCCAACAGGACAGGTTTCCCTCCATGGCTACACCTTC. Variable domain in full (rest from reference TRBV5-1 and TRBJ1-2): KAGVTQTPRYLIKTRGQQVTLSCSPISGHRSVSWYQQTPGQGLQFLFEYFSETQRNKGNFPGRFSGRQFSNSRSEMNVSTLELGDSALYLCASSPTGQVSLHGYTFGSGTRLTVV.

About this clonotype: This could be a read error, since a much larger clone is one nucleotide away. The gene calls are TRBV4-3 and TRBJ1-1, with 10 nucleotides matching TRBD1. This CDR3 has 15 residues. V trimming: 1 base; J trimming: 1 base; junction bases outside the gene matches: 0. Per germline, CDR1 LGHNA and CDR2 YSLEER. CDR3 sequence reads: CASSQGDRGNTEAFF. In nucleotides, the CDR3 is TGCGCCAGCAGCCAAGGGGACAGGGGGAACACTGAAGCTTTCTTT.

The sample holds many counts of this clonotype. J is TRBJ2-2 and V is TRBV5-1; maybe TRBD1 (6 bases). V lost 1 base and J lost 2, with 12 bases in between. This CDR3 has 16 residues. Per the germline V gene, CDR1 is SGHRS and CDR2 is YFSETQ. The CDR3 here is CASSLLKGVNTGELFF. The CDR3, as DNA: TGCGCCAGCAGCTTGCTGAAGGGGGTTAACACCGGGGAGCTGTTTTTT.

This clonotype came up a few times. The V call is TRBV5-5, the J call TRBJ2-1; 14 bases map to TRBD2. Looked up from germline, CDR1 is SGHKS and CDR2 is YYEKEE (reference sequence). The CDR3 has 18 amino acids. V was clipped by 0 bases and J by 2 bases; unmatched bases: 4. CDR3 nucleotides: TGTGCCAGCAGCTTGGTGGGACTAGCGGGAGTTCCCTACAATGAGCAGTTCTTC. This gives the protein CASSLVGLAGVPYNEQFF.

This clonotype was counted between two and nine times. Here the CDR3 reads CASSRDRGYQETQYF. The CDR3 DNA sequence: TGTGCCAGCAGCCGGGACAGGGGATACCAAGAGACCCAGTACTTC. The chain employs TRBV5-5 and TRBJ2-5, with 10 bases lining up with TRBD1. CDR3 length equals 15 residues. In germline, CDR1 is SGHKS, CDR2 YYEKEE (reference sequence). V was pared by 4 bases and J by 0 bases, with 3 bases of the junction left unmatched. Full variable domain (rest looked up from reference TRBV5-5 and TRBJ2-5): DAGVTQSPTHLIKTRGQQVTLRCSPISGHKSVSWYQQVLGQGPQFIFQYYEKEERGRGNFPDRFSARQFPNYSSELNVNALLLGDSALYLCASSRDRGYQETQYFGPGTRLLVL.

This clonotype was counted at least ten times. The chain employs TRBV27 and TRBJ2-5; a possible D gene is TRBD1 (6 bases). CDR3 size: 14 residues. Trimming cost V 8 bases and J 5 bases, with 18 bases left between them. The germline CDR1 and CDR2 sequences are MNHEY and SMNVEV (reference sequence). CDR3 in amino acids: CASLTGTKGETQYF. The DNA of the CDR3 is TGTGCCAGCCTGACCGGGACAAAGGGGGAGACCCAGTACTTC.

Ten or more counts support this clonotype. The V and J genes are TRBV5-6 and TRBJ2-5; the D gene could be TRBD1 or TRBD2 (5 bases each). Trimming took off 6 bases at V and 2 bases at J, with 8 bases between the two ends. The germline gives CDR1 SGHDT, CDR2 YYEEEE. This CDR3 contains 12 residues. In DNA, the CDR3 is TGTGCCAGCAAATGGGGGCAAGAGACCCAGTACTTC. Its translation: CASKWGQETQYF. Based on the CDR3 plus reference TRBV5-6 and TRBJ2-5, the full variable domain is DAGVTQSPTHLIKTRGQQVTLRCSPKSGHDTVSWYQQALGQGPQFIFQYYEEEERQRGNFPDRFSGHQFPNYSSELNVNALLLGDSALYLCASKWGQETQYFGPGTRLLVL.

Ten or more counts support this clonotype. The rearrangement links TRBV7-9 to TRBJ2-3; 12 bases match TRBD2. The V segment lost 6 bases and the J segment 4 bases; nucleotides outside the gene matches: 8. CDR1 is SEHNR, CDR2 FQNEAQ, per germline (reference sequence). The CDR3 covers 16 residues. The CDR3 sequence: CASRYSTSGSADTQYF. In nucleotides, the CDR3 is TGTGCCAGCAGATACTCGACTAGCGGGAGCGCAGATACGCAGTATTTT.

This clonotype was recorded many times. The V gene is TRBV12-3 or TRBV12-4, the J gene TRBJ2-7; possibly TRBD1 for D (5 bases). This CDR3 has 14 amino acids. The V gene lost 1 base and the J gene lost 7 bases, with 14 bases spanning the gap. In DNA form, the CDR3 reads TGTGCCAGCAGTTTAGGGCAGGGTTTAGGTGAGCAGTACTTC. It is translated as CASSLGQGLGEQYF.

The sample holds a few counts of this clonotype. The V gene is TRBV5-1, the J gene TRBJ1-2; TRBD1 is a possible D gene (6 bases). Germline values: CDR1 SGHRS, CDR2 YFSETQ. The V end lost 4 bases, the J end lost 3 bases, and 10 bases lay between the germline ends. The CDR3 length is 13 residues. In DNA form, the CDR3 reads TGCGCCAGCAGCCAGAGGGGGGACTATGGCTACACCTTC. Amino acids: CASSQRGDYGYTF.

This clonotype was detected a few times. The chain couples TRBV18 to TRBJ2-5; possibly TRBD1 or TRBD2 for D (5 bases each). The CDR3 loop spans 15 amino acids. The V and J ends lost 3 bases and 4 bases respectively, with 15 bases between them. Looked up from germline, CDR1 is KGHSH and CDR2 is LQKENI. The CDR3 loop is CASSPSARDGETQYF. As DNA, the CDR3 is TGTGCCAGCTCACCCAGCGCCCGGGACGGAGAGACCCAGTACTTC.

This clonotype was seen at least ten times. The CDR3 DNA reads as TGTGCCAGCAGCGTAGCCCCTGAAGAGACCCAGTACTTC. Its translation: CASSVAPEETQYF. The chain carries TRBV9 and TRBJ2-5, with D uncertain. Germline values: CDR1 SGDLS, CDR2 YYNGEE. The CDR3 totals 13 residues. V dropped 0 bases and J dropped 3 bases, with 6 bases sitting between them.

There are many counts of this clonotype. The V call is TRBV5-6, the J call TRBJ2-7, with D possibly matching TRBD2 (5 bases). Germline values: CDR1 SGHDT, CDR2 YYEEEE. The CDR3 length is 13 residues. The V end was cut by 4 bases, the J end by 4 bases, with 12 bases between. The chain's CDR3 is CASSRLTDYEQYF. The CDR3 bases are TGTGCCAGCAGCCGACTAACAGATTACGAGCAGTACTTC. Using reference TRBV5-6 and TRBJ2-7 for the parts outside the CDR3, the full variable domain is DAGVTQSPTHLIKTRGQQVTLRCSPKSGHDTVSWYQQALGQGPQFIFQYYEEEERQRGNFPDRFSGHQFPNYSSELNVNALLLGDSALYLCASSRLTDYEQYFGPGTRLTVT.